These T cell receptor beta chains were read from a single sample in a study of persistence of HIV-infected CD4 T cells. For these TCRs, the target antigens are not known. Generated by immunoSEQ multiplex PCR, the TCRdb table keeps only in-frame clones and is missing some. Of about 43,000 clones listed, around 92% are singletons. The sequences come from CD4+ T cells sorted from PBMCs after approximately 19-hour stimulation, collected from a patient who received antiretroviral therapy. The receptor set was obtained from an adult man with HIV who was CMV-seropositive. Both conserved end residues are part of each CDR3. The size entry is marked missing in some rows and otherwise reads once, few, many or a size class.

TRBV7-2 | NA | CASSLVSGDYGYTF
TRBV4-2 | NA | CASSLAGHEYNEQFF
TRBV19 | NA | CASSTRTGAGNTIYF
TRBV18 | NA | CASSPLGPEVGGLFF
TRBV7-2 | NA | CASSFQGRLAKNIQYF
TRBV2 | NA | CASSTGTTNEKLFF
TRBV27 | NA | CASSQDTVRNEQFF
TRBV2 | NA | CASSETGGRTEAFF
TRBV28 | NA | CASRPGTVNQPQHF
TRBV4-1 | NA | CASSQEDRESPLHF
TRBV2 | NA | CASNRGRQETQYF
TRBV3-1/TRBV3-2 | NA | CASSRQGTGELFF
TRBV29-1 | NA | CSGTSGGTGELFF
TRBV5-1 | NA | CASSPGTGEQPQHF
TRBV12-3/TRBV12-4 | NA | CASLRDGSYEQYF
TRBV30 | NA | CAWRGQGAGQPQHF
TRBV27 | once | CASSTPAGTGGTEAFF
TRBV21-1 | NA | CAIFRGGAKGYTF
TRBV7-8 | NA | CASSLRPLFQQTYEQYF
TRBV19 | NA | CASSNDRYNEQFF
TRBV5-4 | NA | CASSPPGLAASNTGELFF
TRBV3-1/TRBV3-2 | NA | CASSLRGEGGYTF
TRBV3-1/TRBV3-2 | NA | CASSFRATRKGTNSPLHF
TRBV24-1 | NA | CATSDRDNEQYF
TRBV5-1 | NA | CASSLAGDGFYGYTF
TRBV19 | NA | CASSIGGVGWTGELFF
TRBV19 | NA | CASSIGTGPYEQYF